This T cell receptor (beta chain) originates from a study of control samples from healthy donors and cancer patients. The CDR3 spans 13 residues. The ends were cut back, 5 bases at V and 6 bases at J, with 17 bases in the middle. CDR1 and CDR2 (germline): GTSNPN, SVGIG (reference sequence). Assay used: immunoSEQ multiplex PCR; TCRdb lists only in-frame clones, some missing. The sample holds 68,000 or so clones; about 83% are singletons and the top ten take less than 20%. V is TRBV30 and J is TRBJ2-7; D perhaps matches TRBD1 (6 bases). The origin of this receptor is a man in his 60s in good health. The material sequenced was blood. CDR3 nucleotide sequence: TGTGCCTGGGCCTCTGGAATGGGGGCCGAGCAGTACTTC. Residues: CAWASGMGAEQYF.